These T cell receptor beta chains were read from a single sample in a study of somatic mutations in cytotoxic T cells in rheumatoid arthritis. Clones were read by immunoSEQ multiplex PCR, and TCRdb kept only the in-frame ones, dropping some. Of about 11,000 clones listed, 74% are singletons. The sample was CD8+ T cells sorted from blood. The source is a man between 65 and 79 years old in good health. Both conserved end residues are part of each CDR3. A D gene is named only where the DNA matches it firmly. A row's size may be missing; if present it is once, few, many or a size class.

cdr3_length j_call d_call v_call clone_size cdr3_aa cdr3_nt
12 TRBJ2-1 . TRBV4-1 . CASSQTNHEQFF TGCGCCAGCAGCCAGACCAACCATGAGCAGTTCTTC
16 TRBJ1-2 TRBD1 TRBV5-6 . CASSPGQGSNFYGYTF TGTGCCAGCAGCCCCGGACAGGGATCGAACTTCTATGGCTACACCTTC
13 TRBJ1-1 TRBD1 TRBV4-3 . CASSRQGPDEAFF TGCGCCAGCAGCCGACAGGGGCCCGATGAAGCTTTCTTT
15 TRBJ1-2 . TRBV27 . CASSLTPSTNYGYTF TGTGCCAGCAGTTTAACGCCCTCAACCAACTATGGCTACACCTTC
18 TRBJ2-2 . TRBV21-1 . CASSNGVTTLGNTGELFF TGTGCCAGCAGCAACGGCGTCACCACCCTCGGGAACACCGGGGAGCTGTTTTTT
15 TRBJ2-7 . TRBV2 . CASKEGRVIFYEQYF TGTGCCAGCAAGGAAGGGCGGGTGATATTCTACGAGCAGTACTTC
19 TRBJ2-6 TRBD2 TRBV2 . CASSEGASGRAAGANVLTF TGTGCCAGCAGTGAAGGGGCTAGCGGGAGGGCCGCGGGGGCCAACGTCCTGACTTTC
15 TRBJ1-2 . TRBV4-1 few CASSQDRSGNYGYTF TGCGCCAGCAGCCAAGATCGGTCGGGGAACTATGGCTACACCTTC
16 TRBJ2-7 TRBD1 TRBV6-5 . CASSYNWDSPSYEQYF TGTGCCAGCAGTTACAACTGGGACAGCCCTTCCTACGAGCAGTACTTC
12 TRBJ1-2 . TRBV28 . CASRALRYGYTF TGTGCCAGCAGAGCATTACGCTATGGCTACACCTTC
11 TRBJ2-5 . TRBV7-9 . CASSPAETQYF TGTGCCAGCAGCCCCGCGGAGACCCAGTACTTC
17 TRBJ1-3 . TRBV4-1 once CASSPSVGGVSGNTIYF TGCGCCAGCAGCCCCTCAGTTGGCGGAGTCTCTGGAAACACCATATATTTT
13 TRBJ2-1 TRBD2 TRBV29-1 . CSGGLAGLNEQFF TGCAGCGGCGGACTAGCGGGGCTAAATGAGCAGTTCTTC
16 TRBJ2-7 TRBD1 TRBV4-2 . CASSQEGTGGMYEQYF TGTGCCAGCAGCCAGGAGGGGACAGGGGGCATGTACGAGCAGTACTTC
14 TRBJ1-2 . TRBV7-2 few CASEEGGAGYGYTF TGTGCCAGCGAAGAAGGAGGGGCCGGCTATGGCTACACCTTC
17 TRBJ2-7 . TRBV4-1 . CASSHGTSRQGSYEQYF TGCGCCAGCAGCCATGGGACATCCCGTCAAGGTTCCTACGAGCAGTACTTC
16 TRBJ2-5 TRBD2 TRBV7-3 . CASSPGFGTSQETQYF TGTGCCAGCAGCCCCGGTTTCGGGACTAGCCAAGAGACCCAGTACTTC
14 TRBJ2-7 . TRBV11-1 medium-sized CASSSTGPSYEQYF TGTGCCAGCAGCTCGACAGGCCCTTCCTACGAGCAGTACTTC
14 TRBJ1-1 TRBD1 TRBV5-8 . CASSLGQGKTEAFF TGTGCCAGCAGCTTGGGACAGGGGAAGACTGAAGCTTTCTTT
15 TRBJ2-1 TRBD2 TRBV9 . CASSSTGGGYNEQFF TGTGCCAGCAGCTCAACCGGGGGGGGATACAATGAGCAGTTCTTC
13 TRBJ2-7 . TRBV9 few CASSAPLSYEQYF TGTGCCAGCAGCGCCCCCTTGTCCTACGAGCAGTACTTC
16 TRBJ2-1 . TRBV7-9 . CASSPQRQGSYNEQFF TGTGCCAGCAGCCCACAGCGGCAGGGTTCCTACAATGAGCAGTTCTTC
11 TRBJ2-1 . TRBV7-8 . CASSSGGEQFF TGTGCCAGCAGCTCCGGGGGAGAGCAGTTCTTC
14 TRBJ2-1 . TRBV11-1 . CASSSLDGYDEQFF TGTGCCAGCAGCTCGTTGGACGGATACGATGAGCAGTTCTTC
17 TRBJ2-3 TRBD2 TRBV4-2 . CASSHILNSGSKDTQYF TGTGCCAGCAGCCATATCCTTAATAGCGGGAGCAAAGATACGCAGTATTTT
14 TRBJ1-2 . TRBV15 few CATSAVPGGNGYTF TGTGCCACCAGCGCGGTGCCGGGGGGGAATGGCTACACCTTC
15 TRBJ2-1 TRBD2 TRBV9 . CASSPPGLVGSEQFF TGTGCCAGCAGCCCGCCCGGACTAGTAGGGTCTGAGCAGTTCTTC
10 TRBJ1-2 . TRBV6-1 . CASWEDGYTF TGTGCCAGTTGGGAGGATGGCTACACCTTC
14 TRBJ2-1 . TRBV7-7 . CASSLAGAYNEQFF TGTGCCAGCAGCTTAGCCGGGGCCTACAATGAGCAGTTCTTC
13 TRBJ2-7 . TRBV7-9 . CASSLQVSYEQYF TGTGCCAGCAGCTTACAGGTCAGCTACGAGCAGTACTTC
16 TRBJ2-7 TRBD1 TRBV7-9 . CASSLAQGANPYEQYF TGTGCCAGCAGCTTAGCACAGGGGGCGAACCCCTACGAGCAGTACTTC
13 TRBJ1-1 . TRBV19 medium-sized CASSIGRNTEAFF TGTGCCAGTAGTATAGGACGGAACACTGAAGCTTTCTTT
15 TRBJ2-1 TRBD2 TRBV2 few CASRPTSGGLNEQFF TGTGCCAGCAGACCGACTAGCGGGGGGCTCAATGAGCAGTTCTTC
13 TRBJ2-1 . TRBV19 . CASSLQGFPEQFF TGTGCCAGTAGCCTACAGGGCTTCCCTGAGCAGTTCTTC
15 TRBJ1-1 . TRBV7-9 . CASSEDSYMNTEAFF TGTGCCAGCAGCGAAGACAGCTACATGAACACTGAAGCTTTCTTT
12 TRBJ1-1 . TRBV6-1 . CASSPSNPEAFF TGTGCCAGCAGTCCCTCCAATCCCGAAGCTTTCTTT
12 TRBJ2-3 . TRBV11-3 . CASSSRPDTQYF TGTGCCAGCAGCTCGCGCCCAGATACGCAGTATTTT
15 TRBJ2-3 TRBD2 TRBV6-4 few CASSDSTGGPDTQYF TGTGCCAGCAGTGACTCAACGGGAGGGCCAGATACGCAGTATTTT
15 TRBJ2-7 TRBD1 TRBV27 . CASSPTLTGSYEQYF TGTGCCAGCAGTCCAACCTTGACAGGGTCCTACGAGCAGTACTTC
17 TRBJ2-5 TRBD2 TRBV5-1 . CASSLVASGGSGETQYF TGCGCCAGCAGCTTGGTGGCTAGCGGGGGCTCGGGGGAGACCCAGTACTTC
14 TRBJ2-7 . TRBV9 . CASSAFDGRYEQYF TGTGCCAGCAGCGCTTTTGACGGGCGCTACGAGCAGTACTTC
15 TRBJ2-7 . TRBV5-1 . CASSLAEGPAYEQYF TGCGCCAGCAGCTTGGCCGAAGGACCGGCCTACGAGCAGTACTTC
13 TRBJ2-7 . TRBV6-5 . CASSYGTFYEQYF TGTGCCAGCAGTTACGGGACATTCTACGAGCAGTACTTC
14 TRBJ1-1 TRBD1 TRBV11-3 . CASSLAGTGSEAFF TGTGCCAGCAGCTTAGCTGGGACAGGCTCTGAAGCTTTCTTT
16 TRBJ2-3 . TRBV21-1 . CASSKGKLADTDTQYF TGTGCCAGCAGCAAAGGGAAACTAGCGGACACAGATACGCAGTATTTT
15 TRBJ2-1 . TRBV5-1 . CASSRLEGSYNEQFF TGCGCCAGCAGCCGTTTGGAGGGTTCCTACAATGAGCAGTTCTTC
14 TRBJ2-7 . TRBV5-5 . CASSLIDAFYEQYF TGTGCCAGCAGCTTAATAGATGCCTTCTACGAGCAGTACTTC
13 TRBJ2-7 . TRBV27 . CASRSQVSYEQYF TGTGCCAGCAGATCTCAGGTCTCCTACGAGCAGTACTTC
14 TRBJ2-7 . TRBV19 . CASSMGLVSYEQYF TGTGCCAGTAGTATGGGACTTGTCTCCTACGAGCAGTACTTC
14 TRBJ2-7 . TRBV2 once CASSEAGGPYEQYF TGTGCCAGCAGTGAAGCCGGGGGCCCTTACGAGCAGTACTTC
11 TRBJ2-1 . TRBV30 . CAWGPLNEQFF TGTGCCTGGGGCCCCCTCAATGAGCAGTTCTTC
14 TRBJ1-1 TRBD1 TRBV6-1 . CAVGDRALNTEAFF TGTGCCGTCGGGGACAGGGCCTTGAACACTGAAGCTTTCTTT
13 TRBJ2-7 TRBD1 TRBV5-8 . CASSGTGEYEQYF TGTGCCAGCAGCGGGACAGGGGAGTACGAGCAGTACTTC
15 TRBJ1-1 . TRBV28 . CASSVTGRRGTEAFF TGTGCCAGCAGTGTTACGGGGCGGCGGGGCACTGAAGCTTTCTTT
15 TRBJ1-1 . TRBV5-1 . CASSLLEGSVTEAFF TGCGCCAGCAGCTTGTTGGAGGGTTCGGTCACTGAAGCTTTCTTT
14 TRBJ2-7 . TRBV2 few CASSVGALGDEQYF TGTGCCAGCAGCGTCGGGGCTTTGGGTGACGAGCAGTACTTC